The 17 T cell receptor beta chains presented below share a single source sample, sequenced in a study of cytomegalovirus exposure and HLA in healthy donors. Primers: 60 Vbeta forward and 13 Jbeta reverse. Measured with immunoSEQ multiplex PCR; TCRdb has only the in-frame clones, and not every one. The table shows 110,000 to 150,000 clones, with around four fifths occurring only once. The sample was PBMCs. The source of these receptors is a male donor in good health and CMV-seronegative.

The chain joins TRBV2 to TRBJ1-6; D ambiguous. This CDR3 spans 15 amino acids. V was pared by 3 bases and J by 5 bases, with 11 bases between. Germline V gene data show CDR1 as SNHLY and CDR2 as FYNNEI. The CDR3 DNA reads as TGTGCCAGCAGTGAGAGGGCGGGAGATAATTCACCCCTCCACTTT. Its translation is CASSERAGDNSPLHF.

CDR3 residues: CASSLQGRRDYGYTF. CDR3 in DNA: TGTGCCAGCAGCTTACAGGGGCGAAGAGACTATGGCTACACCTTC. The chain has TRBV7-3 and TRBJ1-2; the D gene is possibly TRBD1 (6 bases). Trimming left V 2 bases short and J 3 bases short, with 13 bases between. The length of the CDR3 is 15 residues. Per germline, CDR1 SGHTA and CDR2 FQGTGA.

V and J are TRBV19 and TRBJ2-1, with 9 bases that match TRBD2. The V and J ends lost 6 bases and 1 base, in that order; junction bases with no gene match: 10. The CDR3 consists of 17 residues. The V gene's germline CDR1 is LNHDA and CDR2 SQIVND (reference sequence). For the CDR3, the DNA is TGTGCCAGTAGGCGGCGACTAGCGGAACCATCCTACAATGAGCAGTTCTTC. Its translation: CASRRRLAEPSYNEQFF.

This rearrangement joins TRBV30 to TRBJ1-3; 7 bases match TRBD1. The CDR3 is made up of 15 amino acids. V lost 3 bases to trimming and J lost 0 bases; unmatched junction nucleotides: 5. Germline-derived CDR1 and CDR2 are GTSNPN and SVGIG (reference sequence). CDR3 residues: CAWSQGVSSGNTIYF. The CDR3 DNA reads TGTGCCTGGAGCCAGGGGGTTTCCTCTGGAAACACCATATATTTT.

The chain carries TRBV30 and TRBJ1-4, with unresolved D. V dropped 2 bases and J dropped 7 bases, with 14 bases sitting between them. Germline V gene data show CDR1 as GTSNPN and CDR2 as SVGIG (reference sequence). The CDR3 contains 14 residues. CDR3 amino acids: CAWSTRSGGEKLFF. For the CDR3, the DNA is TGTGCCTGGAGTACAAGGAGTGGAGGTGAAAAACTGTTTTTT.

This chain connects TRBV29-1 to TRBJ2-5, with 7 bases identical to TRBD2. J lost 2 bases, V lost 0 bases, and 9 bases had no gene match. The germline V gene has CDR1 SQVTM and CDR2 ANQGSEA. This CDR3 has 16 amino acids. Here the CDR3 reads CSVEDRSGALQETQYF. CDR3 in DNA: TGCAGCGTTGAAGATCGCAGCGGGGCTTTACAAGAGACCCAGTACTTC.

This clone was observed once. The chain joins TRBV4-1 to TRBJ2-4; D possibly corresponds to TRBD1 (6 bases). V lost 1 base and J 7 bases, leaving 11 bases between the germline ends. The germline gives CDR1 MGHRA, CDR2 YSYEKL. This CDR3 has 14 residues. The CDR3: CASSQGQGRNIQYF. The CDR3 nucleotides are TGCGCCAGCAGCCAAGGTCAGGGGCGCAACATTCAGTACTTC.

The chain joins TRBV20-1 to TRBJ1-1; TRBD1 agrees at 7 bases. The germline gives CDR1 DFQATT, CDR2 SNEGSKA (reference sequence). The CDR3 is 11 amino acids. V lost 7 bases to trimming and J lost 5 bases; unmatched junction nucleotides: 4. This CDR3 is CSVSTGTEAFF. The CDR3 nucleotides are TGCAGTGTTTCGACAGGGACTGAAGCTTTCTTT.

As regards this clone: Other DNA sequences from this sample encode an identical CDR3 as well. The V gene is TRBV9, the J gene TRBJ2-1; tentatively, D is TRBD2 (5 bases). The V gene lost 0 bases and the J gene lost 1 base, with 8 bases spanning the gap. The V gene's germline CDR1 is SGDLS and CDR2 YYNGEE. This CDR3 is 15 amino acids long. The CDR3 DNA sequence: TGTGCCAGCAGCGTAGAGGGCGGGTCCTACAATGAGCAGTTCTTC. Translating gives CASSVEGGSYNEQFF.

The CDR3: CASSQAGGPRGETQYF. Here the CDR3 DNA reads TGCGCCAGCAGCCAAGCGGGAGGGCCCCGCGGAGAGACCCAGTACTTC. V is TRBV4-1 and J is TRBJ2-5; 8 nucleotides match TRBD2. CDR1 and CDR2 (germline): MGHRA, YSYEKL. The CDR3 spans 16 residues. Germline trimming cut 1 base from V and 4 bases from J; bases unmatched to any gene: 8.

This chain joins TRBV18 and TRBJ1-1; the D is unclear. This CDR3 contains 14 residues. Germline V gene sequence: CDR1 KGHSH, CDR2 LQKENI. V gave up 4 bases and J gave up 1 base, with 10 bases separating them. As DNA, the CDR3 is TGTGCCAGCTCACTCAATACGGGGAACACTGAAGCTTTCTTT. As protein: CASSLNTGNTEAFF.

The chain uses TRBV28 and TRBJ2-3, with D perhaps TRBD2 (7 bases). This CDR3 contains 16 residues. The V gene lost 5 bases and the J gene lost 3 bases, with 18 bases spanning the gap. Germline assignment: CDR1 MDHEN and CDR2 SYDVKM. CDR3 sequence (DNA): TGTGCCAGCAGTCCCCTGGGGGGGCCGGGGACAGATACGCAGTATTTT. Protein: CASSPLGGPGTDTQYF. The complete variable domain, with remaining parts taken from reference TRBV28 and TRBJ2-3, reads DVKVTQSSRYLVKRTGEKVFLECVQDMDHENMFWYRQDPGLGLRLIYFSYDVKMKEKGDIPEGYSVSREKKERFSLILESASTNQTSMYLCASSPLGGPGTDTQYFGPGTRLTVL.

The chain employs TRBV19 and TRBJ1-1; 9 nucleotides align to TRBD1. V gave up 5 bases and J gave up 1 base; unmatched junction bases: 11. The V gene's germline CDR1 is LNHDA and CDR2 SQIVND (reference sequence). CDR3 size: 17 residues. CDR3 sequence: CASSSRDRAVANTEAFF. The CDR3 DNA sequence: TGTGCCAGTAGTTCCCGGGACAGGGCAGTTGCGAACACTGAAGCTTTCTTT.

This clone is a singleton in its sample. This chain links TRBV5-1 with TRBJ2-1; TRBD2 matches 7 bases. Germline V gene lookup returns CDR1 SGHRS and CDR2 YFSETQ. The trim removed 0 bases at V and 4 bases at J, leaving 7 bases unmatched. The CDR3 totals 16 residues. The CDR3 DNA sequence: TGCGCCAGCAGCTTGGGTCCGACTAGCTCTTACAATGAGCAGTTCTTC. This gives the protein CASSLGPTSSYNEQFF.

This clone was detected only a few times. The V call is TRBV5-1, the J call TRBJ2-3; no clear D. Trimming removed 4 bases from V and 0 bases from J, with 18 bases in between. The germline CDR1 and CDR2 sequences are SGHRS and YFSETQ. The CDR3 length is 17 residues. The CDR3, as DNA: TGCGCCAGCAGCCCCCCCACGGTAGCAGCTAGCACAGATACGCAGTATTTT. It encodes CASSPPTVAASTDTQYF.

The J gene is TRBJ1-2, the V gene TRBV19, with a weak D call TRBD1 (5 bases). V was shortened by 6 bases and J by 4 bases, with 12 bases between the two germline ends. CDR1 is LNHDA, CDR2 SQIVND, per germline (reference sequence). This CDR3 contains 13 residues. This CDR3 is CASRPDGGYGYTF. CDR3 nucleotide sequence: TGTGCCAGTAGACCGGACGGGGGCTATGGCTACACCTTC.

The CDR3: CASSDRGGARNEQFF. In DNA, the CDR3 is TGTGCCAGCAGTGACCGCGGGGGGGCCAGGAATGAGCAGTTCTTC. The chain recombines TRBV2 with TRBJ2-1; 9 nucleotides align to TRBD2. The CDR3 extends over 15 amino acids. From germline, CDR1 is SNHLY and CDR2 FYNNEI. J gave up 7 bases and V 3 bases, and 7 bases lay outside the gene matches.